This record looks at one TCR beta chain sequence and its context. Only in-frame clones appear in the TCRdb table, and some are missing; sequencing was by immunoSEQ multiplex PCR. The sample carries under 150,000 clones, more than 80% recorded once. The data originate from a study of blood T cell repertoires in COVID-19. The specimen was peripheral blood. The sequence was obtained from a woman aged 60-70 years with COVID-19, enrolled during active disease.

CDR3 nucleotide sequence: TGTGCCAGCAGGAAATGGGGGCCTACGGGGAATGAGCAGTTCTTC. It codes for CASRKWGPTGNEQFF. The rearrangement uses TRBV27 and TRBJ2-1; D possibly corresponds to TRBD1 (6 bases). The germline V gene has CDR1 MNHEY and CDR2 SMNVEV (reference sequence). Trimming took off 6 bases at V and 7 bases at J, with 19 bases between the two ends. CDR3 length equals 15 residues.